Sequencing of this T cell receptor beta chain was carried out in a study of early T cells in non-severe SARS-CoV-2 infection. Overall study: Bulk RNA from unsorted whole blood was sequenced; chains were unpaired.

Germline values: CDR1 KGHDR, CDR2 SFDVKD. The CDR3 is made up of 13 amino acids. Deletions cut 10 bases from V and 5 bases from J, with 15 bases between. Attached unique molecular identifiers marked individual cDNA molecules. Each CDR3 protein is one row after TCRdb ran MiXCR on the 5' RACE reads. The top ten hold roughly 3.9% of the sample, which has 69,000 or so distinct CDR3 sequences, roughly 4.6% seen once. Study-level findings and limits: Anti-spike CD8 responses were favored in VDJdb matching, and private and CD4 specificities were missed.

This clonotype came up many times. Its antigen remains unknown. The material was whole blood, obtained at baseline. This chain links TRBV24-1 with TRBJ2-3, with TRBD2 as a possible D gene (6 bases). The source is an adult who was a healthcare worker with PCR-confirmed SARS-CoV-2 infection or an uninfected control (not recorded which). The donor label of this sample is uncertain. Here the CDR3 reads CATAQLAGDTQYF. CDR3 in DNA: TGTGCCACAGCCCAACTAGCCGGAGATACGCAGTATTTT.